One and the same sample provided the 10 T cell receptor beta chains below, sequenced in a study of CD8 T cells in ankylosing spondylitis. MiXCR, applied by TCRdb to the 5' RACE reads, yields one record per CDR3 protein. The repertoire holds 380,000 or so distinct CDR3 sequences, with 20% as singletons. The sample was blood, either unsorted or a sorted T cell fraction (not recorded which). All receptors derive from a male donor with ankylosing spondylitis or in good health (not recorded which).

The chain combines TRBV27 with TRBJ1-5; no definite D call. Germline loops: CDR1 MNHEY, CDR2 SMNVEV (reference sequence). V lost 6 bases, J lost 9 bases, and 15 bases lay in between. The CDR3 consists of 13 residues. Here the CDR3 DNA reads TGTGCCAGCAGAGACTCCCTGGAGCGGCCCCAGCATTTT. This gives the protein CASRDSLERPQHF.

The chain couples TRBV6-5 to TRBJ1-2; D possibly corresponds to TRBD1 (6 bases). V lost 0 bases to trimming and J lost 1 base, with 9 bases between them. The CDR3 loop spans 15 amino acids. Germline CDR1 and CDR2: MNHEY and SVGAGI. DNA for the CDR3: TGTGCCAGCAGTTACTCGGGCAGGGGTAACTATGGCTACACCTTC. Amino acids: CASSYSGRGNYGYTF.

This clonotype was counted once. The CDR3 DNA follows: TGCGCCAGCACCTTCCTCGGGACCCCAGGGACCGGGGAGCTGTTTTTT. It translates to CASTFLGTPGTGELFF. The gene calls are TRBV4-1 and TRBJ2-2; D may match TRBD1 or TRBD2 (5 bases each). V dropped 7 bases and J dropped 5 bases, with 20 bases sitting between them. CDR1 and CDR2 (germline): MGHRA, YSYEKL. This CDR3 is 16 amino acids long.

The CDR3 region is CASSLPQRLAGGPPSSYNEQFF. The CDR3 DNA follows: TGTGCCAGCAGCCTACCACAACGACTAGCGGGGGGGCCTCCGAGCTCCTACAATGAGCAGTTCTTC. The chain uses TRBV4-2 and TRBJ2-1; TRBD2 agrees at 14 bases. This CDR3 region has 22 residues. The J segment lost 0 bases and the V segment lost 4 bases, leaving 17 bases of the junction unmatched. CDR1 and CDR2 from the germline V gene are LGHNA and YNFKEQ.

The gene calls are TRBV28 and TRBJ2-5; 7 nucleotides line up with TRBD1. Germline V gene data show CDR1 as MDHEN and CDR2 as SYDVKM. With 1 base clipped from V and 2 bases from J, the junction kept 7 bases outside the gene matches. The CDR3 runs 16 residues. DNA of the CDR3: TGTGCCAGCAGTTTATTCCTCCGACAGGGTCAAGAGACCCAGTACTTC. Translation: CASSLFLRQGQETQYF.

This clonotype came up a few times. The chain links TRBV12-3 or TRBV12-4 to TRBJ2-3; TRBD1 aligns across 8 bases. V dropped 2 bases and J dropped 4; count of bases not matched to a gene: 8. The CDR3 contains 16 residues. The CDR3 protein is CASSLFRAGGPDTQYF. Written as DNA, the CDR3 is TGTGCCAGCAGTTTATTTCGGGCAGGGGGCCCAGATACGCAGTATTTT.

This clonotype was observed a handful of times. The CDR3 DNA sequence: TGTTCCTCGGCAGGGAGCTCCTACAATGAGCAGTTCTTC. This gives the protein CSSAGSSYNEQFF. The chain uses TRBV2 and TRBJ2-1; D could derive from TRBD1 or TRBD2 (5 bases each). The CDR3 has 13 amino acids. Germline CDR1 SNHLY, CDR2 FYNNEI.

This clonotype showed up just a few times. The CDR3 DNA sequence: TGTGCCAGCAGTTCTCGCTGGGTCGGGGCCTACGAGCAGTACTTC. Its translation is CASSSRWVGAYEQYF. The rearrangement uses TRBV6-5 and TRBJ2-7; tentative D call: TRBD2 (5 bases). Trimming left V 4 bases short and J 2 bases short, with 15 bases between. The V gene's germline CDR1 is MNHEY and CDR2 SVGAGI. The CDR3 length is 15 residues.

The rearrangement joins TRBV2 to TRBJ2-7; tentative D call: TRBD2 (7 bases). This CDR3 comprises 16 residues. Germline loops: CDR1 SNHLY, CDR2 FYNNEI. V was pared by 1 base and J by 4 bases, with 17 bases between. The DNA for the CDR3 is TGTGCCAGCAGTGAAGAGGCGGGGGCGGAGGTGTACGAGCAGTACTTC. Its protein is CASSEEAGAEVYEQYF.

CDR3 DNA sequence: TGTGCCAGCAGTTACTCGGGCTCACTTAATACGCAGTATTTT. Encoded protein: CASSYSGSLNTQYF. V and J are TRBV6-2 or TRBV6-3 and TRBJ2-3; D remains unclear. Trimming took off 0 bases at V and 7 bases at J, with 11 bases between the two ends. The CDR3 consists of 14 residues. In germline, CDR1 is MNHEY, CDR2 SVGEGT.